Shown below are 27 T cell receptor beta chains from a single sample sequenced in a study of T cell changes during pregnancy in multiple sclerosis. The protocol was immunoSEQ multiplex PCR, while the TCRdb copy is restricted to in-frame clones and leaves out a portion. The sample lists approximately 60,000 clones; about 91% were seen once. The source was peripheral blood, collected before pregnancy. The source of these receptors is a female donor with multiple sclerosis, enrolled in a pregnancy study.

The rearrangement uses TRBV18 and TRBJ2-1; no definite D call. Between the trimmed V and J ends, which lost 0 bases and 0 bases, there was a span of 12 bases. The CDR3 contains 17 residues. From germline, CDR1 is KGHSH and CDR2 LQKENI. Here the CDR3 reads CASSPPNAQSSYNEQFF. The CDR3 DNA reads as TGTGCCAGCTCACCACCGAACGCACAGAGCTCCTACAATGAGCAGTTCTTC.

The chain uses TRBV7-3 and TRBJ2-5; the D is unclear. The CDR3 is 13 amino acids. Trimming removed 5 bases at V and 4 bases at J, with 11 bases between. The germline CDR1 and CDR2 sequences are SGHTA and FQGTGA. The CDR3 coding sequence is TGTGCCAGCAGCCCACGGGTCACAGAGACCCAGTACTTC. Translating it yields CASSPRVTETQYF.

The V call is TRBV23-1, the J call TRBJ1-5, with a tentative D call TRBD1 (6 bases). TRBV23-1 is assigned to the ORF class and has an uncertain function. The CDR3 length is 17 residues. V lost 0 bases, J lost 1 base, and 13 bases lay in between. The CDR3 loop reads CASSQSTGTLSNQPQHF. CDR3 in DNA: TGCGCCAGCAGTCAATCCACAGGGACCTTAAGCAATCAGCCCCAGCATTTT.

The chain uses TRBV15 and TRBJ1-1; 7 positions agree with TRBD1. Per the germline V gene, CDR1 is LNHNV and CDR2 is YYDKDF (reference sequence). The CDR3 has 15 amino acids. V was pared by 1 base and J by 1 base, with 3 bases of the junction left unmatched. The CDR3 coding sequence is TGTGCCACCAGCAGAGTGCGGACAGGGAACACTGAAGCTTTCTTT. Protein sequence: CATSRVRTGNTEAFF.

The chain couples TRBV6-5 to TRBJ1-2; weak D call: TRBD1 (6 bases). Deletions cut 5 bases from V and 8 bases from J, with 12 bases between. Germline V gene sequence: CDR1 MNHEY, CDR2 SVGAGI. The CDR3 runs to 12 residues. The CDR3 DNA follows: TGTGCCAGCAGTATCGGACAGTACGGCTACACCTTC. This codes for CASSIGQYGYTF.

The chain has TRBV11-3 and TRBJ2-3; possibly TRBD1 for D (6 bases). In germline, CDR1 is SGHNT, CDR2 YENEEA. The CDR3 spans 17 residues. V gave up 5 bases and J gave up 3 bases, with 21 bases separating them. The CDR3 region has the DNA TGTGCCAGCAGCGGGGGCGGGTCCTTGACACTAACAGATACGCAGTATTTT. Its translation is CASSGGGSLTLTDTQYF.

The chain couples TRBV5-4 to TRBJ2-1; the match to TRBD2 covers 8 bases. Germline V gene lookup returns CDR1 SGHNT and CDR2 YYREEE (reference sequence). This CDR3 comprises 15 residues. V shed 4 bases and J 3 bases; nucleotides not matched to a gene: 6. The CDR3 DNA sequence: TGTGCCAGCAGCCGGGGAGCGGGGGTCTACAATGAGCAGTTCTTC. Residues: CASSRGAGVYNEQFF. The entire variable domain, with the rest obtained from reference TRBV5-4 and TRBJ2-1, is as follows: ETGVTQSPTHLIKTRGQQVTLRCSSQSGHNTVSWYQQALGQGPQFIFQYYREEENGRGNFPPRFSGLQFPNYSSELNVNALELDDSALYLCASSRGAGVYNEQFFGPGTRLTVL.

The chain uses TRBV9 and TRBJ2-3; TRBD2 matches 10 bases. The J segment lost 8 bases and the V segment lost 1 base, leaving 7 bases of the junction unmatched. The CDR3 has 15 amino acids. CDR1 SGDLS and CDR2 YYNGEE come from the germline V gene. The chain's CDR3 is CASSVTSGVGGTQYF. The CDR3 nucleotides read TGTGCCAGCAGCGTAACTAGCGGGGTCGGTGGTACGCAGTATTTT.

This clone has a handful of counts. This sequence joins TRBV9 and TRBJ1-1; perhaps TRBD1 as D (6 bases). V lost 0 bases to trimming and J lost 7 bases, with 19 bases between them. CDR1 SGDLS and CDR2 YYNGEE come from the germline V gene. The CDR3 extends over 16 amino acids. CDR3 bases: TGTGCCAGCAGCGTAGCAACAGGGCCTCCGAGGGATGAAGCTTTCTTT. It is translated as CASSVATGPPRDEAFF.

The gene calls are TRBV27 and TRBJ2-3; D gene unclear. There are 13 residues in the CDR3. Germline CDR1 MNHEY, CDR2 SMNVEV (reference sequence). Trimming left V 2 bases short and J 2 bases short, with 5 bases between. CDR3 in amino acids: CASSLGFTDTQYF. The CDR3 region has the DNA TGTGCCAGCAGTTTAGGCTTCACAGATACGCAGTATTTT.

The chain joins TRBV9 to TRBJ2-3; TRBD2 agrees at 10 bases. V trimming: 0 bases; J trimming: 1 base; junction bases outside the gene matches: 8. This CDR3 is built from 18 residues. Germline V gene lookup returns CDR1 SGDLS and CDR2 YYNGEE. The CDR3 sequence: CASSVGASGTSGTDTQYF. CDR3 nucleotide sequence: TGTGCCAGCAGCGTAGGAGCCTCCGGGACTAGCGGCACAGATACGCAGTATTTT.

Comment on this clone: One end of the junction varies from germline; a read error may be responsible. The gene calls are TRBV15 and TRBJ2-5; 9 nucleotides line up with TRBD2. Germline-derived CDR1 and CDR2 are LNHNV and YYDKDF (reference sequence). This CDR3 comprises 18 residues. CDR3 residues: CATSRVGGLAGTQKTQYF. DNA of the CDR3: TGTGCCACCAGCAGAGTGGGCGGGCTAGCGGGGACCCAAAAGACCCAGTACTTC. Supplemented by reference TRBV15 and TRBJ2-5, the full variable domain reads DAMVIQNPRYQVTQFGKPVTLSCSQTLNHNVMYWYQQKSSQAPKLLFHYYDKDFNNEADTPDNFQSRRPNTSFCFLDIRSPGLGDTAMYLCATSRVGGLAGTQKTQYFGPGTRLLVL.

This chain links TRBV6-5 with TRBJ2-5; D is unclear. With 0 bases removed from V and 1 base from J, the gap between germline ends came to 6 bases. The CDR3 is 14 amino acids. Germline CDR1 reads MNHEY; CDR2 reads SVGAGI. The CDR3 DNA follows: TGTGCCAGCAGTTACTCGAATAGCCAAGAGACCCAGTACTTC. As protein: CASSYSNSQETQYF.

V and J are TRBV7-6 and TRBJ2-5; 7 nucleotides match TRBD2. The CDR3 loop spans 15 amino acids. With V trimmed by 1 base and J by 7 bases, 9 bases remained unmatched. The germline CDR1 and CDR2 sequences are SGHVS and FNYEAQ. CDR3 sequence reads: CASSLGGLVSGTQYF. The CDR3, as DNA: TGTGCCAGCAGCTTAGGCGGACTAGTGTCGGGGACCCAGTACTTC.

For the CDR3, the DNA is TGTGCCAGCAGCCTTCTAAAGGCACGAATTTGGCGAGGGCTGACCTTGAGCGAGCAGTACTTC. Its translation is CASSLLKARIWRGLTLSEQYF. V usage is TRBV21-1 and J usage is TRBJ2-7; TRBD2 is taken as the D call from the table, unchecked against the DNA. TRBV21-1 is marked as a pseudogene. CDR3 size: 21 residues.

The V call is TRBV11-2, the J call TRBJ2-5; 9 bases are a match to TRBD2. Germline loops: CDR1 SGHAT, CDR2 FQNNGV. V dropped 4 bases and J dropped 5; count of bases not matched to a gene: 2. The CDR3 totals 13 residues. The CDR3 region is CASSYTSGETQYF. CDR3 DNA: TGTGCCAGCAGCTATACTAGCGGGGAGACCCAGTACTTC.

The genes are TRBV7-2 and TRBJ2-3; D may be TRBD2 (5 bases). The CDR3 spans 15 residues. The germline V and J ends were trimmed by 3 bases and 2 bases, with 12 bases remaining between them. Per germline, CDR1 SGHTA and CDR2 FQGNSA. The CDR3 DNA is TGTGCCAGCAGCTTTAGCGCCCCCCCCACAGATACGCAGTATTTT. Translating gives CASSFSAPPTDTQYF.

The sample holds one count of this clone. V is TRBV11-1 and J is TRBJ1-5; D is unclear. The ends were cut back, 5 bases at V and 2 bases at J, with 7 bases in the middle. Germline loops: CDR1 SGHAT, CDR2 FQDESV (reference sequence). This CDR3 region has 13 residues. The CDR3 sequence: CASSPDRNQPQHF. In nucleotides, the CDR3 is TGTGCCAGCAGCCCAGATCGCAATCAGCCCCAGCATTTT.

The V and J genes are TRBV19 and TRBJ1-4; TRBD1 aligns across 9 bases. CDR1 is LNHDA and CDR2 is SQIVND in the germline V gene (reference sequence). The CDR3 is made up of 15 amino acids. Trimming cost V 5 bases and J 4 bases; bases outside gene matches: 5. As DNA, the CDR3 is TGTGCCAGTAGTGACAGGGGGGATTATAATGAAAAACTGTTTTTT. Translation gives CASSDRGDYNEKLFF. Supplemented by reference TRBV19 and TRBJ1-4, the full variable domain reads DGGITQSPKYLFRKEGQNVTLSCEQNLNHDAMYWYRQDPGQGLRLIYYSQIVNDFQKGDIAEGYSVSREKKESFPLTVTSAQKNPTAFYLCASSDRGDYNEKLFFGSGTQLSVL.

The rearrangement joins TRBV4-3 to TRBJ2-7; maybe TRBD1 (5 bases). Trimming removed 0 bases at V and 1 base at J, with 13 bases between. Germline CDR1 and CDR2: LGHNA and YSLEER. The CDR3 runs to 16 residues. The CDR3 DNA sequence: TGCGCCAGCAGCCAAGATACGGCAGGGTTTTCCTACGAGCAGTACTTC. As protein: CASSQDTAGFSYEQYF.

This chain links TRBV7-2 with TRBJ1-5, with TRBD1 as a possible D gene (6 bases). This CDR3 is 15 amino acids long. Germline V gives CDR1 SGHTA, CDR2 FQGNSA. V was clipped by 1 base and J by 7 bases, with 14 bases between them. The CDR3 reads CASSLVRSDRQPQHF. In nucleotides, the CDR3 is TGTGCCAGCAGCTTAGTGCGTTCGGACAGACAGCCCCAGCATTTT.

The chain links TRBV7-3 to TRBJ2-1; 10 bases agree with TRBD2. Germline assignment: CDR1 SGHTA and CDR2 FQGTGA. This CDR3 region has 15 residues. V shed 3 bases and J 8 bases; nucleotides not matched to a gene: 7. In DNA form, the CDR3 reads TGTGCCAGCAGCTTTAGCGGGGGGATGGCGGATGAGCAGTTCTTC. It specifies CASSFSGGMADEQFF.

The rearrangement uses TRBV5-1 and TRBJ2-1; D remains unclear. Germline V CDR1 and CDR2: SGHRS, YFSETQ. V was clipped by 5 bases and J by 3 bases, with 3 bases between them. This CDR3 region has 11 residues. The CDR3 DNA reads TGCGCCAGCAGGTACTACAATGAGCAGTTCTTC. Amino acids: CASRYYNEQFF.

The rearrangement links TRBV30 to TRBJ2-3, with 13 bases that match TRBD2. CDR3 length equals 16 residues. Germline values: CDR1 GTSNPN, CDR2 SVGIG (reference sequence). The J segment lost 8 bases and the V segment lost 1 base, leaving 9 bases of the junction unmatched. The CDR3 protein is CAWSAGLAGQMGTQYF. CDR3 nucleotides: TGTGCCTGGAGTGCGGGACTAGCGGGGCAGATGGGTACGCAGTATTTT.

J is TRBJ1-2 and V is TRBV5-6, with D possibly TRBD1 on 5 matching bases. The CDR3 is 12 amino acids. Germline V gene lookup returns CDR1 SGHDT and CDR2 YYEEEE. V shed 4 bases and J shed 8 bases, with 12 bases lying between them. The CDR3 DNA sequence: TGTGCCAGCAGCCCTCCATGGGGCGGCTACACCTTC. It encodes CASSPPWGGYTF.

The chain recombines TRBV18 with TRBJ1-4; tentative D call: TRBD1 (5 bases). The CDR3 runs 14 residues. Germline values: CDR1 KGHSH, CDR2 LQKENI. Trimming removed 0 bases from V and 8 bases from J, with 10 bases in between. The CDR3 DNA reads TGTGCCAGCTCACCACCCAGGGAAAAGGAAAAACTGTTTTTT. Translating gives CASSPPREKEKLFF.

The CDR3 region is CAISESGQLNNEKLFF. The CDR3 bases are TGTGCCATCAGTGAGTCAGGACAGCTAAATAATGAAAAACTGTTTTTT. The chain has TRBV10-3 and TRBJ1-4; a possible D gene is TRBD1 (6 bases). The CDR3 is 16 residues long. The germline V and J ends were trimmed by 0 bases and 4 bases, with 12 bases remaining between them. CDR1 ENHRY and CDR2 SYGVKD come from the germline V gene.